The T cell receptor (beta chain) described here comes from a study of blood T cell repertoires in COVID-19. Study processing details: Reference gene primer amplification in the assay estimated nucleated cell counts. Produced via immunoSEQ multiplex PCR; TCRdb's table is partial and in-frame only. The V and J calls and the clone size are those of that table, but D and trimming were determined from the DNA. The sample lists about 330,000 clones, roughly 87% occurring once. Looked up from germline, CDR1 is SGHNT and CDR2 is YENEEA. V lost 8 bases to trimming and J lost 6 bases, with 11 bases between them. This CDR3 spans 11 amino acids.

Sequencing was carried out using peripheral blood. The V and J genes are TRBV11-3 and TRBJ2-7; D perhaps matches TRBD2 (6 bases). The TCR sequence derives from a man younger than 45 with COVID-19, enrolled during active disease. CDR3 in DNA: TGTGCCAGCGGTCAGGGAGGCGAGCAGTACTTC. Its protein is CASGQGGEQYF.